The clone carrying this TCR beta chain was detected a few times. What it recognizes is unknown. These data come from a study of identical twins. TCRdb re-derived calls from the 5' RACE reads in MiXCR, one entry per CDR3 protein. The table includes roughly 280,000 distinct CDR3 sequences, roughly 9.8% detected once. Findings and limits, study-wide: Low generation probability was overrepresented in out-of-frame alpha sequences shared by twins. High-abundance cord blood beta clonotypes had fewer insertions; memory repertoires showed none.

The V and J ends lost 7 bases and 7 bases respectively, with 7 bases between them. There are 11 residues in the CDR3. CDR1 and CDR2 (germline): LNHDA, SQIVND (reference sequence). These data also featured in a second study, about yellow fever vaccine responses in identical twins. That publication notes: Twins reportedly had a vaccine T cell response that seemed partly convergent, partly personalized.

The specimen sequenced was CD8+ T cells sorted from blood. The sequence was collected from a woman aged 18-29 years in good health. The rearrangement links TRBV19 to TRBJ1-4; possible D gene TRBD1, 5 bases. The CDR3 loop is CASTGLEKLFF. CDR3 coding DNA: TGTGCCAGTACGGGACTTGAAAAACTGTTTTTT.